This TCR beta chain was profiled in a study of tumor and adjacent non-tumor tissue in lung cancer. The library came from three nested PCR rounds adapted from ARM-PCR protocols. TCRdb passed the multiplex PCR reads through MiXCR, listing each CDR3 protein once. Here the sample spans around 140,000 distinct CDR3 sequences, 66% being singletons. This sample's RNA came from whole unsorted tissue. The germline gives CDR1 LNHDA, CDR2 SQIVND (reference sequence). Trimming cost V 8 bases and J 5 bases; bases outside gene matches: 7. This CDR3 has 13 amino acids. A word on this clonotype: This is likely a read error, given that the CDR3 carries no conserved phenylalanine or tryptophan at its end.

The V and J genes are TRBV19 and TRBJ2-5, with TRBD2 matching over 8 bases. The sample consisted of lung tumor tissue. This clonotype was sampled from a man between 60 and 70 years old with small cell lung cancer. The CDR3 sequence is CASAPGGAETQYL. The CDR3 nucleotides are TGTGCCAGTGCCCCGGGGGGGGCTGAGACCCAGTACCTC.